The present T cell receptor (beta chain) was sequenced within a study of regulatory T cells in long-lasting Graves disease. According to the study, TCR beta libraries were built with iRepertoire HTBI primers and CDR3-region Arm-PCR. In TCRdb, the multiplex PCR reads were re-called with MiXCR into one record per CDR3 protein. The table records around 480,000 distinct CDR3 sequences, 15% to 20% of them present only once. Specified time point: newly diagnosed GD, antithyroid drugs for less than 3 months. PBMC RNA was the source of the TCR library. About 8.8 milliliters of peripheral blood went into EDTA tubes. Study results and caveats: Among the persistent patients, 2,741 public clonotypes were shared, more than the 850 to 1,000 shared among new patients.

Germline V gives CDR1 MGHRA, CDR2 YSYEKL. The V end lost 3 bases, the J end lost 5 bases, and 11 bases lay between the germline ends. There are 13 residues in the CDR3. This clonotype came up many times. The antigen is undetermined. The data were also submitted as part of a second study, on T cells in Graves' hyperthyroidism and ophthalmopathy.

The rearrangement uses TRBV4-1 and TRBJ2-7, with D possibly matching TRBD2 (5 bases). Sequencing used peripheral blood mononuclear cells (PBMCs), obtained at new diagnosis, from a patient treated with antithyroid drugs. This clonotype was sampled from a woman aged 35-65 years with Graves disease. CDR3 in amino acids: CASSHGLDDEQYF. The CDR3 bases are TGCGCCAGCAGCCACGGACTGGACGACGAGCAGTACTTC.